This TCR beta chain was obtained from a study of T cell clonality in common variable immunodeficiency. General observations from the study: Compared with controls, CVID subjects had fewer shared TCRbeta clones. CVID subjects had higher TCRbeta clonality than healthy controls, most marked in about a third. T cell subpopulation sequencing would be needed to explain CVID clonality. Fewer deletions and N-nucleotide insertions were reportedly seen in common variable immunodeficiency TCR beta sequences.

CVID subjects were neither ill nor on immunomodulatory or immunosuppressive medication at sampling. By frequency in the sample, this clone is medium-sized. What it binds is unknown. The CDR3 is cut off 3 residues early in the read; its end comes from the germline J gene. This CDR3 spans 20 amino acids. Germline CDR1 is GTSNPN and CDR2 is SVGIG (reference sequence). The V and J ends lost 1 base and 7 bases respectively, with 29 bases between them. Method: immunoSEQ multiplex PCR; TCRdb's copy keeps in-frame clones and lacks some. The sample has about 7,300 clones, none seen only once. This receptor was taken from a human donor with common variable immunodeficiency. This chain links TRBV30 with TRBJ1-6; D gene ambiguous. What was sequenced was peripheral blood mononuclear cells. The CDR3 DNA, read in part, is TGTGCCTGGAGTGCCCCACTATTCGACCGCATTCCCCTAAGGAATTCACCC. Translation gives CAWSAPLFDRIPLRNSP. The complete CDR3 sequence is CAWSAPLFDRIPLRNSPLHF.